The rows below give T cell receptor beta chains drawn from one sample of a study of a mutant IDH1 vaccine in newly diagnosed glioma. The repertoire was sequenced with immunoSEQ multiplex PCR; TCRdb's copy has only in-frame clones and lacks some. The sample includes some 60,000 clones, over 80% of them seen just once. Their antigens remain unidentified. Material: PBMCs, obtained from a glioma patient whose treatment included an IDH1 peptide vaccine. These TCRs come from a man in his forties with glioma. CDR3s include the opening cysteine and the closing phenylalanine or tryptophan. The order of the fields is V gene, J gene, D gene, clone size, CDR3 protein, CDR3 DNA. A D gene is named only where the DNA matches it firmly. Only some rows state a clone size, as once, few, many or a class for expanded clones.

v_call: TRBV6-7; j_call: TRBJ1-4; d_call: TRBD1; clone_size: .; cdr3_aa: CASSFRTGKSEKLFF; cdr3_nt: TGTGCCAGCAGTTTTCGGACAGGGAAGAGTGAAAAACTGTTTTTT
v_call: TRBV7-9; j_call: TRBJ2-3; d_call: .; clone_size: .; cdr3_aa: CASERWADTQYF; cdr3_nt: TGTGCCAGCGAACGATGGGCGGATACGCAGTATTTT
v_call: TRBV6-7; j_call: TRBJ2-3; d_call: .; clone_size: .; cdr3_aa: CASRGKRVPRWEGTDTQYF; cdr3_nt: TGTGCCAGCAGGGGGAAACGGGTACCGAGGTGGGAGGGCACAGATACGCAGTATTTT
v_call: TRBV7-9; j_call: TRBJ2-7; d_call: .; clone_size: .; cdr3_aa: CASSLAALGAYEQYF; cdr3_nt: TGTGCCAGCAGCTTAGCCGCCTTAGGGGCCTACGAGCAGTACTTC
v_call: TRBV7-2; j_call: TRBJ1-5; d_call: .; clone_size: .; cdr3_aa: CASSLAGINQPQHF; cdr3_nt: TGTGCCAGCAGCTTAGCTGGGATCAATCAGCCCCAGCATTTT
v_call: TRBV2; j_call: TRBJ2-1; d_call: .; clone_size: .; cdr3_aa: CASSEVFSVDEQFF; cdr3_nt: TGTGCCAGCAGTGAAGTATTTTCAGTCGATGAGCAGTTCTTC
v_call: TRBV10-1; j_call: TRBJ2-2; d_call: .; clone_size: .; cdr3_aa: CASSETRAGGESGELFF; cdr3_nt: TGCGCCAGCAGTGAAACTAGGGCAGGCGGCGAGTCCGGGGAGCTGTTTTTT
v_call: TRBV15; j_call: TRBJ2-7; d_call: TRBD1; clone_size: few; cdr3_aa: CATSRLGQGINEQYF; cdr3_nt: TGTGCCACCAGCCGCCTGGGACAGGGAATCAACGAGCAGTACTTC
v_call: TRBV2; j_call: TRBJ2-6; d_call: .; clone_size: once; cdr3_aa: CASSATTAGGVLTF; cdr3_nt: TGTGCCAGCAGTGCAACGACAGCGGGCGGTGTCCTGACTTTC
v_call: TRBV2; j_call: TRBJ2-7; d_call: .; clone_size: once; cdr3_aa: CASSIRQGSYEQYF; cdr3_nt: TGTGCCAGCAGTATTAGGCAGGGGTCCTACGAGCAGTACTTC
v_call: TRBV4-3; j_call: TRBJ2-3; d_call: TRBD1; clone_size: .; cdr3_aa: CASSLGQGADTQYF; cdr3_nt: TGCGCCAGCAGCCTCGGACAGGGTGCAGATACGCAGTATTTT
v_call: TRBV18; j_call: TRBJ1-1; d_call: .; clone_size: .; cdr3_aa: CASSPAGEVRTEAFF; cdr3_nt: TGTGCCAGCTCACCGGCTGGGGAGGTGCGCACTGAAGCTTTCTTT
v_call: TRBV19; j_call: TRBJ1-2; d_call: .; clone_size: .; cdr3_aa: CASSVGQNYGYTF; cdr3_nt: TGTGCCAGTAGTGTAGGACAAAACTATGGCTACACCTTC
v_call: TRBV5-8; j_call: TRBJ2-2; d_call: TRBD1; clone_size: .; cdr3_aa: CASNLLRTGVTGELFF; cdr3_nt: TGTGCCAGCAATTTGCTCCGGACAGGGGTAACCGGGGAGCTGTTTTTT
v_call: TRBV5-5; j_call: TRBJ2-7; d_call: .; clone_size: .; cdr3_aa: CASSLGPTASSYEQYF; cdr3_nt: TGTGCCAGCAGCTTGGGTCCGACTGCTAGCTCCTACGAGCAGTACTTC
v_call: TRBV19; j_call: TRBJ2-7; d_call: .; clone_size: .; cdr3_aa: CASSGGDSRYEQYF; cdr3_nt: TGTGCCAGTAGTGGCGGGGACAGCAGATACGAGCAGTACTTC
v_call: TRBV9; j_call: TRBJ2-3; d_call: .; clone_size: .; cdr3_aa: CASSEGSQRTDTQYF; cdr3_nt: TGTGCCAGCAGCGAGGGGTCCCAACGCACAGATACGCAGTATTTT
v_call: TRBV7-7; j_call: TRBJ1-4; d_call: .; clone_size: .; cdr3_aa: CASSFCEGLTNEKLFF; cdr3_nt: TGTGCTAGCAGCTTTTGCGAGGGTTTGACTAATGAAAAACTGTTTTTT
v_call: TRBV9; j_call: TRBJ2-7; d_call: TRBD2; clone_size: .; cdr3_aa: CASSVGLAGVYYEQYF; cdr3_nt: TGTGCCAGCAGCGTTGGTCTAGCGGGAGTTTACTACGAGCAGTACTTC
v_call: TRBV9; j_call: TRBJ2-2; d_call: TRBD1; clone_size: .; cdr3_aa: CASSVPGQGAFGELFF; cdr3_nt: TGTGCCAGCAGCGTTCCGGGACAGGGGGCTTTCGGGGAGCTGTTTTTT
v_call: TRBV6-1; j_call: TRBJ1-3; d_call: .; clone_size: .; cdr3_aa: CASTVRVEDTIYF; cdr3_nt: TGTGCCAGCACCGTCAGGGTTGAGGACACCATATATTTT
v_call: TRBV6-6; j_call: TRBJ2-5; d_call: .; clone_size: .; cdr3_aa: CASTLDRQETQYF; cdr3_nt: TGTGCCAGCACCCTGGACAGACAAGAGACCCAGTACTTC
v_call: TRBV4-1; j_call: TRBJ1-5; d_call: TRBD1; clone_size: once; cdr3_aa: CASSQGSGDRSQPQHF; cdr3_nt: TGCGCCAGCAGCCAAGGCTCAGGGGACAGGTCTCAGCCCCAGCATTTT
v_call: TRBV5-1; j_call: TRBJ2-2; d_call: .; clone_size: .; cdr3_aa: CASRDWENTGELFF; cdr3_nt: TGCGCCAGCAGGGACTGGGAGAACACCGGGGAGCTGTTTTTT
v_call: TRBV5-1; j_call: TRBJ1-2; d_call: .; clone_size: .; cdr3_aa: CASSFNLPKTDGYTF; cdr3_nt: TGCGCCAGCAGCTTCAACTTGCCCAAAACTGATGGCTACACCTTC
v_call: TRBV19; j_call: TRBJ2-3; d_call: .; clone_size: .; cdr3_aa: CASSTQTQDTQYF; cdr3_nt: TGTGCCAGTAGTACCCAGACCCAGGATACGCAGTATTTT
v_call: TRBV10-3; j_call: TRBJ2-3; d_call: TRBD2; clone_size: .; cdr3_aa: CATSAGADTQYF; cdr3_nt: TGTGCCACTAGTGCGGGGGCAGATACGCAGTATTTT
v_call: TRBV6-6; j_call: TRBJ2-1; d_call: .; clone_size: .; cdr3_aa: CASSYSRGVSGDEQFF; cdr3_nt: TGTGCCAGCAGTTACTCGAGGGGGGTGAGCGGGGATGAGCAGTTCTTC
v_call: TRBV6-5; j_call: TRBJ2-7; d_call: .; clone_size: .; cdr3_aa: CASSYSRTPSYEQYF; cdr3_nt: TGTGCCAGCAGTTACTCCAGGACGCCCTCCTACGAGCAGTACTTC
v_call: TRBV18; j_call: TRBJ2-1; d_call: TRBD2; clone_size: .; cdr3_aa: CASSPFDTTSGGEQFF; cdr3_nt: TGTGCCAGCTCCCCCTTCGACACTACTAGCGGAGGGGAGCAGTTCTTC
v_call: TRBV6-1; j_call: TRBJ1-1; d_call: .; clone_size: .; cdr3_aa: CASSDKKGEAFF; cdr3_nt: TGTGCCAGCAGTGATAAAAAGGGTGAAGCTTTCTTT
v_call: TRBV5-1; j_call: TRBJ2-7; d_call: TRBD1; clone_size: .; cdr3_aa: CASRPDPGQGMAEQYF; cdr3_nt: TGCGCCAGCAGGCCCGATCCGGGACAGGGTATGGCCGAGCAGTACTTC
v_call: TRBV18; j_call: TRBJ1-2; d_call: .; clone_size: .; cdr3_aa: CASSPRQGDGYGYTF; cdr3_nt: TGTGCCAGCTCACCGAGACAAGGGGATGGCTATGGCTACACCTTC
v_call: TRBV2; j_call: TRBJ1-5; d_call: TRBD1; clone_size: .; cdr3_aa: CASSRGGGQVQPQHF; cdr3_nt: TGTGCCAGCAGCCGTGGAGGAGGACAGGTACAGCCCCAGCATTTT
v_call: TRBV6-1; j_call: TRBJ1-3; d_call: TRBD1; clone_size: .; cdr3_aa: CASAPGQAGNTIYF; cdr3_nt: TGTGCCAGCGCCCCGGGACAGGCTGGAAACACCATATATTTT
v_call: TRBV5-1; j_call: TRBJ1-3; d_call: .; clone_size: once; cdr3_aa: CASSLDTGTGNTIYF; cdr3_nt: TGCGCCAGCAGCTTGGACACGGGGACTGGAAACACCATATATTTT
v_call: TRBV28; j_call: TRBJ2-1; d_call: .; clone_size: .; cdr3_aa: CASTSNYNEQFF; cdr3_nt: TGTGCCAGCACCTCCAACTACAATGAGCAGTTCTTC
v_call: TRBV4-2; j_call: TRBJ2-7; d_call: .; clone_size: .; cdr3_aa: CASSHLSSSGSGQQYF; cdr3_nt: TGTGCCAGCAGCCATCTCTCCTCTTCGGGCTCGGGGCAGCAGTACTTC
v_call: TRBV19; j_call: TRBJ2-5; d_call: TRBD1; clone_size: .; cdr3_aa: CASSNSRGKETQYF; cdr3_nt: TGTGCCAGTAGTAATAGCAGGGGGAAGGAGACCCAGTACTTC
v_call: TRBV4-3; j_call: TRBJ2-1; d_call: .; clone_size: .; cdr3_aa: CASSQVASSYNEQFF; cdr3_nt: TGCGCCAGCAGCCAAGTGGCTAGCTCCTACAATGAGCAGTTCTTC
v_call: TRBV15; j_call: TRBJ1-5; d_call: .; clone_size: .; cdr3_aa: CATSGRGNQPQHF; cdr3_nt: TGTGCCACCAGCGGGAGAGGCAATCAGCCCCAGCATTTT
v_call: TRBV2; j_call: TRBJ2-1; d_call: .; clone_size: once; cdr3_aa: CASNTDSSYNEQFF; cdr3_nt: TGTGCCAGCAATACGGACAGCTCCTACAATGAGCAGTTCTTC